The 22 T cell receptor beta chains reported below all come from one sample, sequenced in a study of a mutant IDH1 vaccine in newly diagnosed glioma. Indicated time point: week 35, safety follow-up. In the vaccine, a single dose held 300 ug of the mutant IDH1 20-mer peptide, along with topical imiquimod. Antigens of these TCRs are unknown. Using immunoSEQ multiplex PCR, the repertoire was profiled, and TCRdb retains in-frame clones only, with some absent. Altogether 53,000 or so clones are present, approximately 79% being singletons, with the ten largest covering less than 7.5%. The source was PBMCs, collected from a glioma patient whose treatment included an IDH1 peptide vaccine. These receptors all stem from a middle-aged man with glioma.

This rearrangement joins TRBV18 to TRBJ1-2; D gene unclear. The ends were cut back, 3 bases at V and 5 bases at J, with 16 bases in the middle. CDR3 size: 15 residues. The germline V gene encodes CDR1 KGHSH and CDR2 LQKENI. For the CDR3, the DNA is TGTGCCAGCTCACCGTTGCGGGGTTCGGGATATGGCTACACCTTC. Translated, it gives CASSPLRGSGYGYTF.

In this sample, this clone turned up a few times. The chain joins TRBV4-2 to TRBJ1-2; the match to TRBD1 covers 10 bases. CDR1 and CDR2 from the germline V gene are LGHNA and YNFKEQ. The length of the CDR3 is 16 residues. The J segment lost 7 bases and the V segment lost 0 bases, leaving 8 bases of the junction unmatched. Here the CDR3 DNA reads TGTGCCAGCAGCCAAGAGCACGGGACAGGGGCCTTTGGCTACACCTTC. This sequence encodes CASSQEHGTGAFGYTF.

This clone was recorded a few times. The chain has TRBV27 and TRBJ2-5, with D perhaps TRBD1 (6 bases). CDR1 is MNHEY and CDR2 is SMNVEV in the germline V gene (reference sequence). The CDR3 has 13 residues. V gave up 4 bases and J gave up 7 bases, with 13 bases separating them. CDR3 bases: TGTGCCAGCAGTTGGACAGAAGATGCGACCCAGTACTTC. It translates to CASSWTEDATQYF.

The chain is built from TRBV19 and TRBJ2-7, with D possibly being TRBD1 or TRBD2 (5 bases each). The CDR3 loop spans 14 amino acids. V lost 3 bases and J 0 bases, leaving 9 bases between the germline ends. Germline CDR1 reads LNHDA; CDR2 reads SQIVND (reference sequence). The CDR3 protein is CASSMGTGSYEQYF. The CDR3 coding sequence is TGTGCCAGTAGTATGGGGACCGGCTCCTACGAGCAGTACTTC.

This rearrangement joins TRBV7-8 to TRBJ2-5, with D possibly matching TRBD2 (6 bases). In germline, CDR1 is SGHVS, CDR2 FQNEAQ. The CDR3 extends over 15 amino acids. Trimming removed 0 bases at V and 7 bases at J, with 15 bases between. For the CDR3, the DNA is TGTGCCAGCAGCTTAGCGGAGGGGAATCTTGGGACCCAGTACTTC. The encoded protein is CASSLAEGNLGTQYF.

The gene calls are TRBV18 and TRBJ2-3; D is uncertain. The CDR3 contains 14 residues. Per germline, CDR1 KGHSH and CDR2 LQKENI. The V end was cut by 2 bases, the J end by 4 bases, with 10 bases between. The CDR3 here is CASSPVATSDTQYF. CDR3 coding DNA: TGTGCCAGCTCACCAGTCGCGACGTCAGATACGCAGTATTTT.

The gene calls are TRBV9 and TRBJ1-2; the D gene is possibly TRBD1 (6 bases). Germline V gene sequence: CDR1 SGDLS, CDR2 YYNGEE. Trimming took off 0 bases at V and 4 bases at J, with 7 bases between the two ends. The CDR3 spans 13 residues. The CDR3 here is CASSVGRGYGYTF. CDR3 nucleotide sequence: TGTGCCAGCAGCGTAGGCAGGGGCTATGGCTACACCTTC.

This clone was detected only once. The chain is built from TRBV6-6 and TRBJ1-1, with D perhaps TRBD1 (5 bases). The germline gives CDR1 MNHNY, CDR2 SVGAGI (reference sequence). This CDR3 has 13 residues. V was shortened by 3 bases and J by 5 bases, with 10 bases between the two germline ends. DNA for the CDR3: TGTGCCAGCAGTTATCAGGGAGGGACTGAAGCTTTCTTT. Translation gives CASSYQGGTEAFF.

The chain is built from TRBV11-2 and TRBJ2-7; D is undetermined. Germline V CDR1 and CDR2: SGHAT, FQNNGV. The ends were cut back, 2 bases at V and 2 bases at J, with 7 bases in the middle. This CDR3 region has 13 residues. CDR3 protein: CASSLSGPYEQYF. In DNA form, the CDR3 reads TGTGCCAGCAGCTTATCCGGGCCCTACGAGCAGTACTTC.

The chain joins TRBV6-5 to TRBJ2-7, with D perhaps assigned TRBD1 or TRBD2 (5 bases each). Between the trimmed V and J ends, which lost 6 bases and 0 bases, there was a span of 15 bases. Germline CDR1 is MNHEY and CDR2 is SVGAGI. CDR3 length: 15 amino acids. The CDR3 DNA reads TGTGCCAGCAGCCTCGACAGCGGAAGCTCCTACGAGCAGTACTTC. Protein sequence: CASSLDSGSSYEQYF.

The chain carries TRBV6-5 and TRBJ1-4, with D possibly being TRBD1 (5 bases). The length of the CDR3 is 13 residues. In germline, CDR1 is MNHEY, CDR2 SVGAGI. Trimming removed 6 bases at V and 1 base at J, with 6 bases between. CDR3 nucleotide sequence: TGTGCCAGCAGGGGGGTAACTAATGAAAAACTGTTTTTT. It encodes CASRGVTNEKLFF.

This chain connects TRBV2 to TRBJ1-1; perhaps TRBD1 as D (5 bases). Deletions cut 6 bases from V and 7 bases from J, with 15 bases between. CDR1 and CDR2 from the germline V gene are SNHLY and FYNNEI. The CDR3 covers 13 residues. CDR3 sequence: CASRATAQGEAFF. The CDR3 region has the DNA TGTGCCAGCAGGGCGACAGCGCAGGGTGAAGCTTTCTTT.

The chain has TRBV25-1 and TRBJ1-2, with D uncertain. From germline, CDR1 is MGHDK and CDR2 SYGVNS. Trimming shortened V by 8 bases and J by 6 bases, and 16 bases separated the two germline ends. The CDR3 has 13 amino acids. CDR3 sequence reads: CASSPRALDGYTF. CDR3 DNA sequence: TGTGCCAGCTCCCCCCGCGCGCTGGATGGCTACACCTTC.

The CDR3 DNA is TGTGCCTGGAGCTTAGCAGCAAATAATTCACCCCTCCACTTT. Encoded protein: CAWSLAANNSPLHF. The rearrangement uses TRBV30 and TRBJ1-6; no clear D. CDR3 length: 14 residues. The V end was cut by 3 bases, the J end by 5 bases, with 11 bases between. Per the germline V gene, CDR1 is GTSNPN and CDR2 is SVGIG (reference sequence).

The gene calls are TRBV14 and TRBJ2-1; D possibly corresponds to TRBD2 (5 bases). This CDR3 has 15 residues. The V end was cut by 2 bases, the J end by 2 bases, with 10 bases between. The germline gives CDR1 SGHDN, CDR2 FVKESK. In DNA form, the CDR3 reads TGTGCCAGCAGCCAACTAGCTTCGCCCTACAATGAGCAGTTCTTC. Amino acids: CASSQLASPYNEQFF.

CDR3 amino acids: CASSLEGGSTYEQYF. CDR3 DNA: TGTGCCAGCAGCTTGGAAGGGGGTAGCACCTACGAGCAGTACTTC. The gene calls are TRBV5-4 and TRBJ2-7, with D possibly being TRBD1 (6 bases). Trimming took off 0 bases at V and 2 bases at J, with 12 bases between the two ends. The CDR3 has 15 residues. Germline CDR1 reads SGHNT; CDR2 reads YYREEE (reference sequence).

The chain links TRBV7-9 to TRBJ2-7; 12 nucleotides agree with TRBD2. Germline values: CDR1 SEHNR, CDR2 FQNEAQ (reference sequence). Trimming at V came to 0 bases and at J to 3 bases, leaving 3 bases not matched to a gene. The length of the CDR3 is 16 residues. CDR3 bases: TGTGCCAGCAGCTTAGCCCTGGGACTAGCGGGCTACGAGCAGTACTTC. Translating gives CASSLALGLAGYEQYF.

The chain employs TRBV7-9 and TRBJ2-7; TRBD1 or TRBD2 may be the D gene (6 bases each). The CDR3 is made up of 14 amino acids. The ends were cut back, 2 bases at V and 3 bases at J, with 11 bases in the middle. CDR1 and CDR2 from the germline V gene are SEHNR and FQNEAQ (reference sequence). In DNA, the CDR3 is TGTGCCAGCAGCTTAACGGGGGCCAACTACGAGCAGTACTTC. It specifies CASSLTGANYEQYF.

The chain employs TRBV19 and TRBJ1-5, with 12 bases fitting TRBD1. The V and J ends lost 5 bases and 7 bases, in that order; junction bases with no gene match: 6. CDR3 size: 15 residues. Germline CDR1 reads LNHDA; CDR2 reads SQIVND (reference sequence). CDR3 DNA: TGTGCCAGTAGTGTAGGGACAGGGGGCGAGCAGCCCCAGCATTTT. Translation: CASSVGTGGEQPQHF.

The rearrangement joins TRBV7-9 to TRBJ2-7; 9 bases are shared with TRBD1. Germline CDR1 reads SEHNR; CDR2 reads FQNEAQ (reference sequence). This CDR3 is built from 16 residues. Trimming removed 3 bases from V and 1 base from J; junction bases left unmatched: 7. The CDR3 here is CASSFAPGQGSYEQYF. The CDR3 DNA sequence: TGTGCCAGCAGCTTTGCCCCGGGACAGGGATCCTACGAGCAGTACTTC.

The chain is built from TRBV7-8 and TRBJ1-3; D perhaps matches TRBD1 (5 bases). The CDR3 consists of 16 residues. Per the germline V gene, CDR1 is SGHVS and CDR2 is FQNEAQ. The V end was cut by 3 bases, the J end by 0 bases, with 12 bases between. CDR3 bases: TGTGCCAGCAGCTTTCAGGGTCGGGTCTCTGGAAACACCATATATTTT. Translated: CASSFQGRVSGNTIYF.

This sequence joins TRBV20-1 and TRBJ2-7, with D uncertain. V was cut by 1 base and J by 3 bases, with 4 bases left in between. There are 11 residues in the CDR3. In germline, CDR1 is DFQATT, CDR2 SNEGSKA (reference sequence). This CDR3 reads CSARVGYEQYF. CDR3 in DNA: TGCAGTGCTAGAGTCGGCTACGAGCAGTACTTC.